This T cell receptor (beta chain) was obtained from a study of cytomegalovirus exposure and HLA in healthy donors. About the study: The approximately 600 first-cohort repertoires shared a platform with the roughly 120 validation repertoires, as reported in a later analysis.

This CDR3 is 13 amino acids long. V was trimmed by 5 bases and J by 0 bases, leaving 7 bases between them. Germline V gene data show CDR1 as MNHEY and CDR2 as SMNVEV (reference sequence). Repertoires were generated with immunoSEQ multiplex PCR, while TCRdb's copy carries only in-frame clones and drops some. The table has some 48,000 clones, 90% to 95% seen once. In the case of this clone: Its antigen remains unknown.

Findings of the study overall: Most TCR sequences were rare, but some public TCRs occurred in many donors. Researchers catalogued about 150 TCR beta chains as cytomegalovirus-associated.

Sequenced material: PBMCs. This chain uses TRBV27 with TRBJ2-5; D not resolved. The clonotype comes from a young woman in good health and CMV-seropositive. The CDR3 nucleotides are TGTGCCAGCAGTCCGTACAACCAAGAGACCCAGTACTTC. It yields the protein CASSPYNQETQYF.